The 25 T cell receptor beta chains below all came from one sample that was sequenced in a study of T-cell reconstitution after alpha-beta-depleted transplantation in children. No antigen has been identified for these receptors. Study observations and caveats: One year post-transplant, T-cell counts and diversity were largely derived from T cells produced anew.

A library of TCRbeta sequences, prepared with unique molecular identifiers, was generated. TCRdb re-derived calls from the PCR reads in MiXCR, one entry per CDR3 protein. Here the sample spans a few hundred thousand distinct CDR3 sequences, 6.5% to 9% being singletons. The sample was peripheral blood, taken 360 days after TCRalphabeta/CD19-depleted stem cell transplant. These receptors all stem from a female patient aged 2 to 10 who had a stem cell transplant for Fanconi anemia, so the T cells may come from the graft donor.

This chain links TRBV7-9 with TRBJ1-1; 7 positions match TRBD1. V gave up 7 bases and J gave up 11 bases; unmatched junction bases: 13. Germline CDR1 is SEHNR and CDR2 is FQNEAQ (reference sequence). The CDR3 has 13 amino acids. In DNA form, the CDR3 reads TGTGCCAGCACCGACGGGAACAGGGGATCGGCTTTCTTT. Its protein is CASTDGNRGSAFF. The whole variable domain, remainder taken from reference TRBV7-9 and TRBJ1-1, is DTGVSQNPRHKITKRGQNVTFRCDPISEHNRLYWYRQTLGQGPEFLTYFQNEAQLEKSRLLSDRFSAERPKGSFSTLEIQRTEQGDSAMYLCASTDGNRGSAFFGQGTRLTVV.

V usage is TRBV18 and J usage is TRBJ2-1; 9 bases agree with TRBD2. Germline V gene lookup returns CDR1 KGHSH and CDR2 LQKENI. The CDR3 contains 18 residues. V lost 1 base, J lost 4 bases, and 11 bases stayed unmatched. CDR3 bases: TGTGCCAGCTCACCACTAGCGGGAGCCGTTCTTTTTTACAATGAGCAGTTCTTC. This translates into CASSPLAGAVLFYNEQFF. Looking up the rest from reference TRBV18 and TRBJ2-1 gives the full variable domain: NAGVMQNPRHLVRRRGQEARLRCSPMKGHSHVYWYRQLPEEGLKFMVYLQKENIIDESGMPKERFSAEFPKEGPSILRIQQVVRGDSAAYFCASSPLAGAVLFYNEQFFGPGTRLTVL.

This clonotype was found many times. The chain combines TRBV2 with TRBJ2-7; D perhaps matches TRBD2 (5 bases). CDR3 length: 13 residues. Germline assignment: CDR1 SNHLY and CDR2 FYNNEI. Trimming left V 6 bases short and J 3 bases short, with 12 bases between. CDR3 bases: TGTGCCAGCAGAGCGGACCGAGTCTACGAGCAGTACTTC. Translating it yields CASRADRVYEQYF. The full variable domain, its missing parts supplied by reference TRBV2 and TRBJ2-7, is EPEVTQTPSHQVTQMGQEVILRCVPISNHLYFYWYRQILGQKVEFLVSFYNNEISEKSEIFDDQFSVERPDGSNFTLKIRSTKLEDSAMYFCASRADRVYEQYFGPGTRLTVT.

This clonotype has a handful of counts. J is TRBJ1-1 and V is TRBV12-3 or TRBV12-4, with a weak D call TRBD1 (5 bases). The CDR3 consists of 14 residues. Between the trimmed V and J ends, which lost 6 bases and 2 bases, there was a span of 13 bases. For the CDR3, the DNA is TGTGCCAGCAGCGGAAGCAGGGTCAACACTGAAGCTTTCTTT. Protein: CASSGSRVNTEAFF.

This clonotype has a count of ten or more. The chain recombines TRBV12-3 or TRBV12-4 with TRBJ1-2; the D is unclear. Trimming took 2 bases from V and 4 from J, leaving 8 bases between them. The CDR3 consists of 13 residues. For the CDR3, the DNA is TGTGCCAGCAGTTTATCATCCGCCTATGGCTACACCTTC. As protein: CASSLSSAYGYTF.

This clonotype was seen ten or more times. The CDR3 DNA follows: TGCAGCGCCCAAGGGTTAGATGAAAAACTGTTTTTT. Translating it yields CSAQGLDEKLFF. V and J are TRBV29-1 and TRBJ1-4; D remains unclear. V shed 7 bases and J shed 6 bases, with 12 bases lying between them. The CDR3 consists of 12 residues. Per the germline V gene, CDR1 is SQVTM and CDR2 is ANQGSEA.

This clonotype was seen at least ten times. The V call is TRBV30, the J call TRBJ1-2, with D tentatively TRBD1 (5 bases). The CDR3 is 14 residues long. Looked up from germline, CDR1 is GTSNPN and CDR2 is SVGIG (reference sequence). Trimming took off 4 bases at V and 3 bases at J, with 15 bases between the two ends. The CDR3 region has the DNA TGTGCCTGGATCAAGCTAGGGACCGACTATGGCTACACCTTC. Encoded protein: CAWIKLGTDYGYTF.

There are many counts of this clonotype. This rearrangement joins TRBV29-1 to TRBJ2-7, with 7 bases that match TRBD1. V was pared by 0 bases and J by 2 bases, with 4 bases of the junction left unmatched. The CDR3 has 14 amino acids. The V gene's germline CDR1 is SQVTM and CDR2 ANQGSEA. The CDR3 reads CSVEDWQGAYEQYF. Here the CDR3 DNA reads TGCAGCGTTGAAGATTGGCAGGGGGCCTACGAGCAGTACTTC.

The table lists this clonotype with many counts. This chain joins TRBV3-1 and TRBJ2-1, with 11 bases lining up with TRBD2. The CDR3 is made up of 16 amino acids. Germline CDR1 and CDR2: LGHDT and YNNKEL (reference sequence). Germline trimming cut 1 base from V and 2 bases from J; bases unmatched to any gene: 1. As DNA, the CDR3 is TGTGCCAGCAGCCAAGGGGGACTAGCGGCCTACAATGAGCAGTTCTTC. This codes for CASSQGGLAAYNEQFF.

This clonotype was picked up a small number of times. V usage is TRBV9 and J usage is TRBJ2-7, with a weak D call TRBD2 (7 bases). V lost 3 bases to trimming and J lost 4 bases, with 14 bases between them. The CDR3 has 14 amino acids. Per germline, CDR1 SGDLS and CDR2 YYNGEE. The CDR3, as DNA: TGTGCCAGCAGCGCCCAAGCGGGGACATACGAGCAGTACTTC. Its protein product is CASSAQAGTYEQYF. The variable domain in full, with the rest retrieved from reference TRBV9 and TRBJ2-7, is DSGVTQTPKHLITATGQRVTLRCSPRSGDLSVYWYQQSLDQGLQFLIQYYNGEERAKGNILERFSAQQFPDLHSELNLSSLELGDSALYFCASSAQAGTYEQYFGPGTRLTVT.

The sample holds many counts of this clonotype. The genes are TRBV24-1 and TRBJ2-4; 9 nucleotides line up with TRBD1. With 5 bases clipped from V and 8 bases from J, the junction kept 6 bases outside the gene matches. Germline CDR1 is KGHDR and CDR2 is SFDVKD. The CDR3 totals 14 residues. CDR3 amino acids: CATSASGQGDIQYF. For the CDR3, the DNA is TGTGCCACCAGTGCCTCGGGACAGGGTGACATTCAGTACTTC.

This clonotype has at least ten counts. The chain has TRBV12-3 or TRBV12-4 and TRBJ2-5; D perhaps matches TRBD1 (6 bases). CDR3 length equals 15 residues. V dropped 6 bases and J dropped 0 bases, with 14 bases sitting between them. The CDR3 DNA follows: TGTGCCAGCAGCCCGTGGCAGGGGAACCAAGAGACCCAGTACTTC. Residues: CASSPWQGNQETQYF.

The sample holds many counts of this clonotype. The chain couples TRBV9 to TRBJ2-1; perhaps TRBD2 as D (6 bases). The germline CDR1 and CDR2 sequences are SGDLS and YYNGEE. The CDR3 totals 16 residues. Trimming pared 3 bases from V and 0 bases from J, leaving 13 bases between. CDR3 amino acids: CASSARAGSSYNEQFF. In DNA, the CDR3 is TGTGCCAGCAGCGCACGGGCGGGAAGCTCCTACAATGAGCAGTTCTTC.

In this sample, this clonotype turned up many times. This chain connects TRBV3-1 to TRBJ2-3; 11 nucleotides agree with TRBD2. The CDR3 runs 17 residues. Germline V CDR1 and CDR2: LGHDT, YNNKEL (reference sequence). Trimming cost V 0 bases and J 5 bases; bases outside gene matches: 7. The CDR3 loop is CASSQERPGLAVDTQYF. The CDR3 nucleotides read TGTGCCAGCAGCCAAGAAAGACCGGGACTAGCGGTAGATACGCAGTATTTT.

At least ten counts were recorded for this clonotype. The genes are TRBV4-3 and TRBJ2-3, with D possibly matching TRBD2 (5 bases). Per germline, CDR1 LGHNA and CDR2 YSLEER. This CDR3 is built from 18 residues. V gave up 0 bases and J gave up 2 bases, with 18 bases separating them. The CDR3 protein is CASSQESGLWINTDTQYF. CDR3 bases: TGCGCCAGCAGCCAAGAATCGGGATTGTGGATAAACACAGATACGCAGTATTTT.

The chain employs TRBV7-9 and TRBJ2-1; 11 bases map to TRBD2. The J segment lost 7 bases and the V segment lost 5 bases, leaving 16 bases of the junction unmatched. Germline-derived CDR1 and CDR2 are SEHNR and FQNEAQ (reference sequence). The CDR3 is 18 residues long. The CDR3 reads CASSVGSVSGRAGNEQFF. Here the CDR3 DNA reads TGTGCCAGCAGCGTGGGTTCCGTTAGCGGGAGGGCCGGGAATGAGCAGTTCTTC. The entire variable domain, with the rest obtained from reference TRBV7-9 and TRBJ2-1, is as follows: DTGVSQNPRHKITKRGQNVTFRCDPISEHNRLYWYRQTLGQGPEFLTYFQNEAQLEKSRLLSDRFSAERPKGSFSTLEIQRTEQGDSAMYLCASSVGSVSGRAGNEQFFGPGTRLTVL.

This clonotype came up many times. The chain uses TRBV5-1 and TRBJ2-7; 8 bases fit TRBD1. Trimming at V came to 4 bases and at J to 3 bases, leaving 9 bases not matched to a gene. The CDR3 consists of 15 residues. Germline assignment: CDR1 SGHRS and CDR2 YFSETQ. Here the CDR3 reads CASSSAGQGNYEQYV. In nucleotides, the CDR3 is TGCGCCAGCAGCAGCGCTGGACAGGGAAACTACGAGCAGTACGTC.

This clonotype was counted at least ten times. V and J are TRBV3-1 and TRBJ2-5, with TRBD1 identical over 8 bases. Per the germline V gene, CDR1 is LGHDT and CDR2 is YNNKEL (reference sequence). The CDR3 extends over 15 amino acids. Trimming removed 7 bases from V and 2 bases from J; junction bases left unmatched: 9. CDR3 coding DNA: TGTGCCAGCATCCAGGGGGCGATTGGACAAGAGACCCAGTACTTC. Protein product: CASIQGAIGQETQYF.

This clonotype was picked up many times. The J gene is TRBJ2-1, the V gene TRBV7-9; D unclear. Germline values: CDR1 SEHNR, CDR2 FQNEAQ (reference sequence). This CDR3 comprises 14 residues. Trimming took off 5 bases at V and 8 bases at J, with 16 bases between the two ends. The CDR3 nucleotides read TGTGCCAGCAGCGACGGCCAATGGGTAGATGAGCAGTTCTTC. It specifies CASSDGQWVDEQFF. The variable domain in full, with the rest retrieved from reference TRBV7-9 and TRBJ2-1, is DTGVSQNPRHKITKRGQNVTFRCDPISEHNRLYWYRQTLGQGPEFLTYFQNEAQLEKSRLLSDRFSAERPKGSFSTLEIQRTEQGDSAMYLCASSDGQWVDEQFFGPGTRLTVL.

This clonotype was counted many times. The V and J genes are TRBV6-4 and TRBJ2-3; a weak D match, TRBD1 (6 bases). V shed 6 bases and J shed 2 bases, with 12 bases lying between them. The CDR3 length is 14 residues. Germline V CDR1 and CDR2: MRHNA, SNTAGT. CDR3 sequence (DNA): TGTGCCAGCAGCTCGGGACATCACACAGATACGCAGTATTTT. It specifies CASSSGHHTDTQYF.

This clonotype was found a few times. This chain connects TRBV14 to TRBJ2-1, with TRBD2 identical over 11 bases. The CDR3 length is 17 residues. Germline assignment: CDR1 SGHDN and CDR2 FVKESK. Trimming cost V 4 bases and J 5 bases; bases outside gene matches: 10. CDR3 DNA: TGTGCCAGCAGCCCTACATTGGGACTAGCGGCCAACAATGAGCAGTTCTTC. Protein product: CASSPTLGLAANNEQFF.

At least ten counts were recorded for this clonotype. V usage is TRBV29-1 and J usage is TRBJ2-3; 10 bases are a match to TRBD2. V was clipped by 7 bases and J by 6 bases; unmatched bases: 10. The CDR3 runs to 14 residues. The germline CDR1 and CDR2 sequences are SQVTM and ANQGSEA. The CDR3 region is CSAALAGVGDTQYF. The CDR3 DNA sequence: TGCAGCGCCGCCCTAGCGGGAGTGGGGGATACGCAGTATTTT.

This clonotype was detected a few times. The rearrangement uses TRBV7-6 and TRBJ2-1, with a tentative D call TRBD2 (5 bases). The CDR3 consists of 13 residues. CDR1 is SGHVS and CDR2 is FNYEAQ in the germline V gene. V dropped 5 bases and J dropped 9 bases, with 14 bases sitting between them. CDR3 region: CASSQLDLSEQFF. The CDR3 nucleotides read TGTGCCAGCAGCCAACTAGATTTGTCTGAGCAGTTCTTC.

There are many counts of this clonotype. The chain employs TRBV12-3 or TRBV12-4 and TRBJ1-1; D is ambiguous. V lost 6 bases and J lost 0, with 20 bases in between. The CDR3 has 17 amino acids. The CDR3 DNA follows: TGTGCCAGCAGCCCCGTAGGAGGGTACCAAATGAACACTGAAGCTTTCTTT. Translating it yields CASSPVGGYQMNTEAFF.

This clonotype was seen at least ten times. The V and J genes are TRBV4-2 and TRBJ2-7; a weak D match, TRBD2 (5 bases). Between the trimmed V and J ends, which lost 0 bases and 7 bases, there was a span of 16 bases. Germline V lookup: CDR1 LGHNA, CDR2 YNFKEQ. The CDR3 loop spans 15 amino acids. In DNA, the CDR3 is TGTGCCAGCAGCCAAGACGCGGGTTATACTACGGAGCAGTACTTC. Its protein product is CASSQDAGYTTEQYF.